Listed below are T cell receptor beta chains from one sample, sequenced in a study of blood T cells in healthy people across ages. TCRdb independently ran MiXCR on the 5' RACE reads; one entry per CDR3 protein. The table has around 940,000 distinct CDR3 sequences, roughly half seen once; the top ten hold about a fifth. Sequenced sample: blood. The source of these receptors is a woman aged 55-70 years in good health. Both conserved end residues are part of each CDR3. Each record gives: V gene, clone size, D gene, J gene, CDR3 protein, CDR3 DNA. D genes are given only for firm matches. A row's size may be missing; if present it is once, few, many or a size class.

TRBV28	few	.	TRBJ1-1	CASRPQGGNTEAFF	TGTGCCAGCAGACCCCAGGGTGGGAACACTGAAGCTTTCTTT
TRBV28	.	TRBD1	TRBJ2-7	CASSSDRARSYEQYF	TGTGCCAGCAGCTCGGACAGGGCAAGATCCTACGAGCAGTACTTC
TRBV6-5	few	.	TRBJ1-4	CASSYMLGEKLFF	TGTGCCAGCAGTTATATGTTGGGCGAAAAACTGTTTTTT
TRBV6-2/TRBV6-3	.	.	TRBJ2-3	CASSYFLVETDTQYF	TGTGCCAGCAGTTACTTCCTAGTGGAGACAGATACGCAGTATTTT
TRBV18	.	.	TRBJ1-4	CASSPWQENEKLFF	TGTGCCAGCTCACCTTGGCAGGAAAATGAAAAACTGTTTTTT
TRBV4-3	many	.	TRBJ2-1	CASSRTLNRGSNEQFF	TGCGCCAGCAGCCGGACACTTAATAGAGGATCCAATGAGCAGTTCTTC
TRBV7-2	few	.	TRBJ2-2	CASSPGDTGELFF	TGTGCCAGCAGCCCGGGGGACACCGGGGAGCTGTTTTTT
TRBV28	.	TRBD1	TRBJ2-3	CASKTGTGYTDTQYF	TGTGCCAGTAAGACCGGGACAGGCTACACAGATACGCAGTATTTT
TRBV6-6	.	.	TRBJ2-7	CASRDYSGPAYEQYF	TGTGCCAGCCGGGATTATAGCGGTCCTGCCTACGAGCAGTACTTC
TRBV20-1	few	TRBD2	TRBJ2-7	CSARAGTSGSIYEQYF	TGCAGTGCTAGAGCCGGGACTAGCGGGAGTATATACGAGCAGTACTTC
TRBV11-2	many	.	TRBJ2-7	CASSDTYEQYF	TGTGCCAGCAGCGACACCTACGAGCAGTACTTC
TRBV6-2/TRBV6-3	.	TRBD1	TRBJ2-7	CASIGQGVYEQYF	TGTGCCAGTATCGGACAGGGGGTCTACGAGCAGTACTTC
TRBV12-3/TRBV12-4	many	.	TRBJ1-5	CASRELSREQPQHF	TGTGCCAGCAGAGAGCTTTCTCGGGAACAGCCCCAGCATTTT
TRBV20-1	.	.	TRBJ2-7	CSASHGGGTYEQYF	TGCAGTGCTAGCCACGGGGGAGGCACCTACGAGCAGTACTTC
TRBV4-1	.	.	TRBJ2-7	CASSPGGVRSFSYEQYF	TGCGCCAGCAGCCCCGGAGGGGTCAGAAGCTTCTCCTACGAGCAGTACTTC
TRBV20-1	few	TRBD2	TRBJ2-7	CSAKGTSGRSEQYF	TGCAGTGCCAAAGGGACTAGCGGGAGATCCGAGCAGTACTTC
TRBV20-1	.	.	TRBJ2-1	CSAARGTPPGDEQFF	TGCAGTGCTGCCCGCGGGACACCCCCCGGCGATGAGCAGTTCTTC
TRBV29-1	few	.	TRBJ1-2	CSVVGDSSNYGYTF	TGCAGCGTTGTCGGGGACTCATCTAACTATGGCTACACCTTC
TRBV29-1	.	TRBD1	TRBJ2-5	CSVWRTGRETQYF	TGCAGCGTTTGGAGGACAGGGAGGGAGACCCAGTACTTC
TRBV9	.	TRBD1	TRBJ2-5	CASSVGQGALGQETQYF	TGTGCCAGCAGCGTAGGTCAGGGGGCCTTGGGCCAAGAGACCCAGTACTTC
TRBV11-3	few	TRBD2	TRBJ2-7	CASSILPSGKYNEQYF	TGTGCCAGCAGCATCCTGCCTAGCGGAAAATACAATGAGCAGTACTTC
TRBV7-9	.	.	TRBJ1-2	CASSRRTGYGYTF	TGTGCCAGCAGCCGTCGGACGGGCTATGGCTACACCTTC
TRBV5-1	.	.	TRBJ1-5	CASRLGDSSNQPQHF	TGCGCCAGCAGACTCGGGGATTCTAGCAATCAGCCCCAGCATTTT
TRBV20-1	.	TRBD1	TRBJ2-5	CSASFDRGRLGTQYF	TGCAGTGCCTCCTTTGACAGGGGGCGCTTGGGGACCCAGTACTTC
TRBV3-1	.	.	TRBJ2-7	CASSATDEQYF	TGTGCCAGCAGTGCCACCGACGAGCAGTACTTC
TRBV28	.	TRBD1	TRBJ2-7	CASSLSRTGNTYEQYF	TGTGCCAGCAGTTTATCTCGGACAGGTAACACCTACGAGCAGTACTTC
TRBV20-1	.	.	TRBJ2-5	CSARELVWETQYF	TGCAGTGCTAGAGAACTAGTTTGGGAGACCCAGTACTTC
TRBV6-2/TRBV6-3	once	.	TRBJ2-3	CASQTSCPSTDTQYF	TGTGCCAGCCAGACTAGTTGTCCTAGCACAGATACGCAGTATTTT
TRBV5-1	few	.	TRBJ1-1	CASSLGGGGQLYTEAFF	TGCGCCAGCAGCTTGGGGGGGGGTGGACAGCTATACACTGAAGCTTTCTTT
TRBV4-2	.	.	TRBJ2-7	CASSQDAPPTAGEQYF	TGTGCCAGCAGCCAAGATGCTCCTCCTACCGCCGGCGAGCAGTACTTC
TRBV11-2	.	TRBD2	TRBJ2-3	CASSRLAGVGTDTQYF	TGTGCCAGCAGCCGCCTGGCGGGAGTTGGTACAGATACGCAGTATTTT
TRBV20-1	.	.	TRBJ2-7	CSATLTDREQYF	TGCAGTGCGACCCTAACAGATCGCGAGCAGTACTTC
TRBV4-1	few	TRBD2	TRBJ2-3	CASSQDPPSGYTDTQYF	TGCGCCAGCAGCCAAGATCCTCCTAGCGGGTACACAGATACGCAGTATTTT
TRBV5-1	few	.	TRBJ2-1	CASSFFGYNEQFF	TGCGCCAGCAGCTTCTTTGGGTACAATGAGCAGTTCTTC
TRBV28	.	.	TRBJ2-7	CASSFVQASYEQYF	TGTGCCAGCAGTTTTGTCCAGGCCTCCTACGAGCAGTACTTC
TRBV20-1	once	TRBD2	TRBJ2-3	CSARVLAGVADTQYF	TGCAGTGCTAGAGTACTAGCGGGAGTCGCAGATACGCAGTATTTT
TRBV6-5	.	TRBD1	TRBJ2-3	CASSYTRQGSTDTQYF	TGTGCCAGCAGTTACACCCGACAGGGTAGCACAGATACGCAGTATTTT
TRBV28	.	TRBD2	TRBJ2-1	CASREGPTNYNEQFF	TGTGCCAGTCGGGAGGGCCCGACCAATTACAATGAGCAGTTCTTC
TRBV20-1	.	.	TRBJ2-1	CSAGGGTPGEQFF	TGCAGTGCTGGAGGCGGGACTCCGGGAGAGCAGTTCTTC
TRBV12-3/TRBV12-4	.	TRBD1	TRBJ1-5	CASSPRGTYSDQPQHF	TGTGCCAGCAGTCCCAGGGGGACTTATAGCGATCAGCCCCAGCATTTT
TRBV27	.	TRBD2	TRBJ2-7	CASSYQAGTSGIYEQYF	TGTGCCAGCAGTTATCAGGCCGGGACTAGCGGGATTTACGAGCAGTACTTC
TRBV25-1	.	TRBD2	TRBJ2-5	CASGGDSGTMLAQYF	TGTGCCAGCGGGGGGGATAGCGGGACCATGTTGGCCCAGTACTTC
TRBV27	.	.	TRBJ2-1	CASSLYQINNEQFF	TGTGCCAGCAGTTTATACCAAATTAACAATGAGCAGTTCTTC
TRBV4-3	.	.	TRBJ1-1	CASSQGLGRQNTEAFF	TGCGCCAGCAGCCAAGGGCTTGGACGGCAGAACACTGAAGCTTTCTTT
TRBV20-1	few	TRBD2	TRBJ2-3	CSATGGRGDTQYF	TGCAGTGCCACGGGAGGCAGAGGAGATACGCAGTATTTT